This T cell receptor (beta chain) was recovered during a study of identical twins. Study results and limitations: When twins shared out-of-frame alpha sequences, those sequences had excess low generation probability. The study reached conclusions through statistical analysis that was cross-sectional, not following the same donors. In monozygotic twins, models underestimated the sharing of out-of-frame TCR alpha.

Only healthy Caucasians were included as donors. A single record per CDR3 protein comes from TCRdb applying MiXCR to the 5' RACE reads. There are some 600,000 distinct CDR3 sequences in the sample; 7.1% occur only once, and over 1.5% lies in the top ten. V was cut by 0 bases and J by 8 bases, with 11 bases left in between. Germline V lookup: CDR1 SGHDT, CDR2 YYEEEE. The CDR3 is made up of 14 amino acids. This clonotype was recorded at least ten times. As yet, its antigen is unknown. The data also belong to a second study, concerning yellow fever vaccine responses in identical twins.

The chain has TRBV5-6 and TRBJ1-4; D gene unclear. The specimen was PBMCs. The clonotype originates from a woman between 18 and 30 years old in good health. The CDR3 reads CASSLGAGREKLFF. Here the CDR3 DNA reads TGTGCCAGCAGCTTGGGAGCCGGGCGGGAAAAACTGTTTTTT.